This T cell receptor beta chain was obtained from a study of cytomegalovirus exposure and HLA in healthy donors. Here immunoSEQ multiplex PCR was the method, and the copy in TCRdb shows in-frame clones only, minus some. The sample includes 60,000 to 80,000 clones, approximately 94% of them seen just once. Study-wide results and limits: Listed as cytomegalovirus-associated were over 150 TCR beta chains.

Comments on this clone: Its antigen remains unidentified.

There are 15 residues in the CDR3. The V end was cut by 0 bases, the J end by 5 bases, with 11 bases between. CDR1 is SGHRS, CDR2 YFSETQ, per germline. The rearrangement joins TRBV5-1 to TRBJ1-4, with no clear D. The clonotype comes from a woman aged 18-30 years in good health and CMV-seropositive. The specimen was PBMCs. Written as DNA, the CDR3 is TGCGCCAGCAGCTTGGTCGGTAGCACAAATGAAAAACTGTTTTTT. This translates into CASSLVGSTNEKLFF.